These T cell receptor beta chains were read from a single sample in a study of regulatory T cells in long-lasting Graves disease. TCRdb re-called the multiplex PCR reads through MiXCR, storing one row per CDR3 protein. The sample shows 500,000 to 700,000 distinct CDR3 sequences, roughly 30% of them seen only once. This specimen consisted of peripheral blood mononuclear cells (PBMCs), obtained when the disease was refractory, from a patient treated with antithyroid drugs. Source of these receptors: a female donor with Graves disease. Each CDR3 is given with its conserved first and last residue. D genes are given only for firm matches. Only part of the rows carry a size: once, few, many, or a class if the clone is expanded.

j_call clone_size d_call v_call cdr3_nt cdr3_aa
TRBJ2-7 many . TRBV3-1 TGTGCCAGCAGCCAGAAAAAGCGGTACTACGAGCAGTACTTC CASSQKKRYYEQYF
TRBJ1-2 . . TRBV29-1 TGCAGCGTTTTTGTTCCAGGGCATTTCTATGGCTACACCTTC CSVFVPGHFYGYTF
TRBJ2-6 . TRBD1 TRBV10-3 TGTGCCATCAGTGACCGACAGGGCAGCTCTGGGGCCAACGTCCTGACTTTC CAISDRQGSSGANVLTF
TRBJ2-5 . . TRBV5-5 TGTGCCAGCAGCCTTGGGGCACTCCAAGAGACCCAGTACTTC CASSLGALQETQYF
TRBJ1-1 many TRBD1 TRBV28 TGTGCCAGCAGTTCGACGACAGGGAGGGCTGTGAAAGCTTTCTTT CASSSTTGRAVKAFF
TRBJ1-3 few . TRBV12-3/TRBV12-4 TGTGCCAGCAGCCCACGGGACACCATATATTTT CASSPRDTIYF
TRBJ1-5 . . TRBV18 TGTGCCAGCTCACGGGGGGCTAGCGATCAGCCCCAGCATTTT CASSRGASDQPQHF
TRBJ1-1 . . TRBV30 TGTGCCTGGAGAATCGAGCAGAACACTGAAGCTTTCTTT CAWRIEQNTEAFF
TRBJ1-2 many TRBD1 TRBV28 TGTGCCAGCAGTTTAAGGGGGCGCCGTGGCTACACCTTC CASSLRGRRGYTF
TRBJ2-7 few . TRBV30 TGTGCCTGGAGACAGCAAGGGTACGAGCAGTACTTC CAWRQQGYEQYF
TRBJ2-5 . . TRBV20-1 TGCAGTGCGAGGCGCGGAAACCAAGAGACCCAGTACTTC CSARRGNQETQYF
TRBJ2-3 many TRBD1 TRBV27 TGTGCCAGCAGTTTGGACAGGGTCTCAGATACGCAGTATTTT CASSLDRVSDTQYF
TRBJ2-2 few . TRBV7-6 TGTGCCAGCAGCCCTCCCAGGGGTTCGACCGGGGAGCTGTTTTTT CASSPPRGSTGELFF
TRBJ2-5 . . TRBV6-5 TGTGCCAGCAGTTTTACAGGAGTTTACCAAGAGACCCAGTACTTC CASSFTGVYQETQYF
TRBJ1-5 . . TRBV5-4 TGTGCCAGCAGCTTGGAAGGGGGTTGGGGGCCTAGCAATCAGCCCCAGCATTTT CASSLEGGWGPSNQPQHF
TRBJ1-6 . . TRBV25-1 TGTGCCAGCACTCGGGGAGCAGGGAGCTCACCCCTCCACTTT CASTRGAGSSPLHF
TRBJ1-5 . . TRBV20-1 TGCAGTGCACGGTGGGGGGATCAGCCCCAGCATTTT CSARWGDQPQHF
TRBJ2-2 few . TRBV12-3/TRBV12-4 TGTGCCAGCAGCCCTTACGATGCGGGCACCGGGGAGCTGTTTTTT CASSPYDAGTGELFF
TRBJ2-3 few TRBD2 TRBV12-3/TRBV12-4 TGTGCCAGCAGTTTCAGCGGGAGGGCCAGCACAGATACGCAGTATTTT CASSFSGRASTDTQYF
TRBJ1-3 many TRBD1 TRBV12-3/TRBV12-4 TGTGCCAGCAGCCGGACAGGAAGGGGAAACACCATATATTTT CASSRTGRGNTIYF
TRBJ1-1 . . TRBV5-5 TGTGCCAGCAGCTCCGTGGTACGCATGAACACTGAAGCTTTCTTT CASSSVVRMNTEAFF
TRBJ2-7 . . TRBV20-1 TGCAGTGCTAGAGGGACCCTAGTTACGGACCCCTACGAGCAGTACTTC CSARGTLVTDPYEQYF
TRBJ1-5 few TRBD1 TRBV2 TGTGCCAGCAGTGAGCAAGGACAGGGTAGCGAGCCCCAGCATTTT CASSEQGQGSEPQHF
TRBJ1-2 many . TRBV6-2/TRBV6-3 TGTGCCAGCAGTGTGGGGAACGGAGCTAACTATGGCTACACCTTC CASSVGNGANYGYTF
TRBJ2-4 . . TRBV7-9 TGTGCCAGCAGCCACACCACCACGGGAAAAAACATTCAGTACTTC CASSHTTTGKNIQYF
TRBJ2-5 many . TRBV7-9 TGTGCCAGCAGCTTAGCGAGGGGGTACCAAGAGACCCAGTACTTC CASSLARGYQETQYF
TRBJ1-2 many . TRBV2 TGTGCCAGCAGGATCGGTGGCGGATATGGCTACACCTTC CASRIGGGYGYTF
TRBJ1-1 . TRBD1 TRBV12-3/TRBV12-4 TGTGCCAGCAGTGCCGACAGGGGTTTCACTGAAGCTTTCTTT CASSADRGFTEAFF
TRBJ1-3 few . TRBV2 TGTGCCAGCTCCCGCAGTACGCTTGGAAACACCATATATTTT CASSRSTLGNTIYF
TRBJ1-6 . . TRBV27 TGTGCCAGCACCGAGAATACCTATAATTCACCCCTCCACTTT CASTENTYNSPLHF
TRBJ1-2 many TRBD1 TRBV28 TGTGCCAGCAGTTTTCCCGGGACAGGGAGTGGAGGCTACACCTTC CASSFPGTGSGGYTF
TRBJ2-1 . TRBD2 TRBV2 TGTGCCAGCAGTCCTAGCGGCGGTGAGCAGTTCTTC CASSPSGGEQFF
TRBJ2-3 . . TRBV29-1 TGCAGCGTTGATGGGAGCTCTAGCACAGATACGCAGTATTTT CSVDGSSSTDTQYF
TRBJ1-3 . . TRBV13 TGTGCCAGCAGCTTTGGGAGGGTAACCTCTGGAAACACCATATATTTT CASSFGRVTSGNTIYF
TRBJ1-2 . . TRBV29-1 TGCAGCGTTGAAAGTGGTGGGGTTGACTATGGCTACACCTTC CSVESGGVDYGYTF